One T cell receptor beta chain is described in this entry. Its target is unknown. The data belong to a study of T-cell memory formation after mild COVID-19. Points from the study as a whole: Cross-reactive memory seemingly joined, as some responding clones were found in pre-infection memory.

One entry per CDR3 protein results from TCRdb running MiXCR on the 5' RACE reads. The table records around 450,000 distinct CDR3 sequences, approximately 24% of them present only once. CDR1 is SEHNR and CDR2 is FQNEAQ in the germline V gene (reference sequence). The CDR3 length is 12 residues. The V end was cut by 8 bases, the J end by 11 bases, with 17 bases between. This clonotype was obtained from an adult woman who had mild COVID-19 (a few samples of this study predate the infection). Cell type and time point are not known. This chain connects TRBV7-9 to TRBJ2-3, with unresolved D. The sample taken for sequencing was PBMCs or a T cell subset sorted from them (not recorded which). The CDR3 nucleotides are TGTGCCAGCTCTCCAGGCGCAGAAAGGCAGTATTTT. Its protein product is CASSPGAERQYF.